This T cell receptor (beta chain) emerged from a study of cytomegalovirus exposure and HLA in healthy donors. The study's findings and limits: An analysis done earlier found most TCR beta V segments productive about 87% or about 30% of the time. The listing of 150 to 200 TCR beta chains classed them as cytomegalovirus-associated.

As to this clone: As yet, its antigen is unknown.

These donors, healthy bone marrow donors, were studied. At sampling all donors were nominally healthy, likely with unrecorded immune exposures. Per the germline V gene, CDR1 is ENHRY and CDR2 is SYGVKD. Deletions cut 7 bases from V and 7 bases from J, with 25 bases between. This CDR3 is built from 16 residues. The study ran its PCR with 60 Vbeta and 13 Jbeta primers. The data were produced by immunoSEQ multiplex PCR, yet TCRdb's version contains in-frame clones alone and is incomplete. The sample includes roughly 120,000 clones, about 79% seen only once; the top ten take approximately 3.1%. The source material was PBMCs. The receptor was isolated from a young woman in good health and CMV-seropositive. This chain joins TRBV10-3 and TRBJ2-5; possible D gene TRBD2, 7 bases. This chain's CDR3 is CAITDPGGQAPRTQYF. Written as DNA, the CDR3 is TGTGCCATCACTGACCCGGGGGGCCAGGCCCCACGGACCCAGTACTTC.